One and the same sample provided the 24 T cell receptor beta chains below, sequenced in a study of T cells in Graves' hyperthyroidism and ophthalmopathy. Amplified regions were TCR beta CDR3 sequences from RNA transcripts. Using the HTBI primer set, a first-round RT-PCR was run on the TCR CDR3. TCRdb processed the multiplex PCR reads anew with MiXCR; each CDR3 protein has one entry. Seen here are about 610,000 distinct CDR3 sequences, approximately 14% observed once, and the top ten hold around 4.1%. Sequencing was done on a sample of blood. Every receptor here comes from a woman aged 40 to 50 with Graves' ophthalmopathy.

This clonotype was counted many times. V gene TRBV6-1 combines with J gene TRBJ2-2; D gene uncertain. Germline lookup yields CDR1 MNHNS and CDR2 SASEGT. The V gene lost 8 bases and the J gene lost 0 bases, with 7 bases spanning the gap. This CDR3 is built from 13 residues. The CDR3 DNA reads as TGTGCCAGCTGGGCGGCGAACACCGGGGAGCTGTTTTTT. The encoded protein is CASWAANTGELFF.

This clonotype was detected only a few times. The chain joins TRBV12-5 to TRBJ2-2; 13 nucleotides match TRBD2. Germline V gives CDR1 LGHNT, CDR2 FRNRAP. The CDR3 has 17 residues. Trimming at V came to 8 bases and at J to 3 bases, leaving 9 bases not matched to a gene. The CDR3 DNA reads as TGTGCTAGTCGCCAGAACGGACTAGCGGGAGACACCGGGGAGCTGTTTTTT. Protein product: CASRQNGLAGDTGELFF.

V usage is TRBV12-3 or TRBV12-4 and J usage is TRBJ2-7; no reliable D call. V gave up 3 bases and J gave up 2 bases, with 14 bases separating them. The CDR3 totals 15 residues. The CDR3: CASSFGILNTYEQYF. In DNA form, the CDR3 reads TGTGCCAGCAGTTTCGGAATCTTGAATACCTACGAGCAGTACTTC.

This clonotype came up a few times. The chain combines TRBV6-2 or TRBV6-3 with TRBJ1-1, with TRBD1 matching over 7 bases. Germline CDR1 is MNHEY and CDR2 is SVGEGT. This CDR3 has 15 amino acids. Trimming cost V 6 bases and J 1 base; bases outside gene matches: 8. The CDR3 DNA reads TGTGCCAGCAGCCCCCTGGGACAGAAGAACACTGAAGCTTTCTTT. It is translated as CASSPLGQKNTEAFF.

This clonotype appeared many times. This rearrangement joins TRBV29-1 to TRBJ2-5; 7 bases fit TRBD1. This CDR3 has 14 amino acids. Germline CDR1 is SQVTM and CDR2 is ANQGSEA. The J segment lost 2 bases and the V segment lost 2 bases, leaving 5 bases of the junction unmatched. The CDR3 region is CSVEYQDRQETQYF. The CDR3 DNA follows: TGCAGCGTTGAATACCAGGACAGGCAAGAGACCCAGTACTTC.

In its sample, this clonotype was seen many times. DNA for the CDR3: TGTGCCAGCAGCACCACCGGGAGGAATTCACCCCTCCACTTT. Encoded protein: CASSTTGRNSPLHF. The chain couples TRBV7-2 to TRBJ1-6; no clear D. Trimming took off 5 bases at V and 7 bases at J, with 12 bases between the two ends. This CDR3 spans 14 amino acids. The germline gives CDR1 SGHTA, CDR2 FQGNSA. Looking up the rest from reference TRBV7-2 and TRBJ1-6 gives the full variable domain: GAGVSQSPSNKVTEKGKDVELRCDPISGHTALYWYRQSLGQGLEFLIYFQGNSAPDKSGLPSDRFSAERTGGSVSTLTIQRTQQEDSAVYLCASSTTGRNSPLHFGNGTRLTVT.

This clonotype was counted at least ten times. This chain connects TRBV7-8 to TRBJ1-5; D may be TRBD1 (6 bases). V was cut by 0 bases and J by 6 bases, with 18 bases left in between. The CDR3 is 17 amino acids. In germline, CDR1 is SGHVS, CDR2 FQNEAQ. In DNA, the CDR3 is TGTGCCAGCAGCTTAGCATCGTTGGGGGGCTCAGGTCAGCCCCAGCATTTT. Its translation is CASSLASLGGSGQPQHF.

This clonotype was recorded a few times. The chain's CDR3 is CASSQNAGPLEQYF. DNA of the CDR3: TGTGCCAGCAGCCAGAATGCGGGCCCTCTCGAGCAGTACTTC. The V and J genes are TRBV3-1 and TRBJ2-7; the D gene is possibly TRBD2 (5 bases). V shed 3 bases and J shed 6 bases, with 15 bases lying between them. Germline loops: CDR1 LGHDT, CDR2 YNNKEL (reference sequence). This CDR3 comprises 14 residues.

The sample holds a few counts of this clonotype. The V gene is TRBV5-1, the J gene TRBJ2-7; TRBD2 matches 11 bases. The CDR3 runs to 18 residues. CDR1 and CDR2 (germline): SGHRS, YFSETQ. The ends lost 4 bases at V and 5 bases at J; junction bases unmatched: 17. The CDR3 is CASSLDALGLAGPNEQYF. CDR3 nucleotides: TGCGCCAGCAGCCTGGATGCCCTCGGACTAGCGGGCCCCAACGAGCAGTACTTC.

This chain connects TRBV6-5 to TRBJ2-2; TRBD2 is a possible D gene (5 bases). CDR1 is MNHEY and CDR2 is SVGAGI in the germline V gene. The CDR3 loop spans 14 amino acids. Trimming removed 3 bases at V and 4 bases at J, with 9 bases between. DNA for the CDR3: TGTGCCAGCAGTTATACTAGTCGCACCGGGGAGCTGTTTTTT. It is translated as CASSYTSRTGELFF.

There are many counts of this clonotype. This sequence joins TRBV6-1 and TRBJ1-5, with D maybe TRBD1 (5 bases). This CDR3 contains 13 residues. V lost 8 bases, J lost 3 bases, and 11 bases lay in between. Per the germline V gene, CDR1 is MNHNS and CDR2 is SASEGT. The CDR3 DNA is TGTGCCAGCGGGGCACGGTACAATCAGCCCCAGCATTTT. It specifies CASGARYNQPQHF.

This clonotype appeared once. The rearrangement joins TRBV6-1 to TRBJ1-5; D is ambiguous. Trimming shortened V by 10 bases and J by 9 bases, and 22 bases separated the two germline ends. From germline, CDR1 is MNHNS and CDR2 SASEGT. The CDR3 is 14 residues long. Here the CDR3 reads CATLSTDGERPQHF. CDR3 coding DNA: TGTGCCACCCTTTCGACGGACGGCGAACGGCCCCAGCATTTT.

This chain uses TRBV28 with TRBJ2-5; TRBD2 matches 11 bases. Germline V gene sequence: CDR1 MDHEN, CDR2 SYDVKM. With 6 bases clipped from V and 4 bases from J, the junction kept 7 bases outside the gene matches. The CDR3 runs 15 residues. The DNA of the CDR3 is TGTGCCAGCAGGGCGGGACTAGCGGAGCTAGAGACCCAGTACTTC. Translation gives CASRAGLAELETQYF.

This clonotype was detected only once. The V call is TRBV28, the J call TRBJ2-7; 13 nucleotides line up with TRBD2. With 1 base clipped from V and 4 bases from J, the junction kept 10 bases outside the gene matches. Germline CDR1 and CDR2: MDHEN and SYDVKM. This CDR3 comprises 18 residues. The CDR3 is CASSLYPGTSGEGYEQYF. CDR3 DNA sequence: TGTGCCAGCAGTTTATACCCCGGGACTAGCGGGGAAGGGTACGAGCAGTACTTC.

This clonotype was observed at least ten times. V and J are TRBV20-1 and TRBJ2-2, with D possibly TRBD2 on 6 matching bases. Trimming shortened V by 3 bases and J by 2 bases, and 7 bases separated the two germline ends. Germline loops: CDR1 DFQATT, CDR2 SNEGSKA (reference sequence). The CDR3 loop spans 13 amino acids. The CDR3 nucleotides read TGCAGTGCTAGCGGGAGCAACACCGGGGAGCTGTTTTTT. Translation gives CSASGSNTGELFF.

This clonotype was picked up a small number of times. The chain combines TRBV27 with TRBJ1-2, with D perhaps TRBD1 (6 bases). The CDR3 is 15 amino acids. Per germline, CDR1 MNHEY and CDR2 SMNVEV (reference sequence). V lost 1 base to trimming and J lost 7 bases, with 16 bases between them. The CDR3 DNA follows: TGTGCCAGCAGTTTATTCGGACAGCGATCGGGTGGCTACACCTTC. Translation: CASSLFGQRSGGYTF.

This chain connects TRBV6-2 or TRBV6-3 to TRBJ2-2; D remains ambiguous. V was cut by 1 base and J by 5 bases, with 5 bases left in between. Per germline, CDR1 MNHEY and CDR2 SVGEGT. The CDR3 has 13 amino acids. DNA of the CDR3: TGTGCCAGCAGTTACTGGCTTACCGGGGAGCTGTTTTTT. Its translation is CASSYWLTGELFF.

This clonotype was seen ten or more times. The V gene is TRBV30, the J gene TRBJ1-1; D unresolved. The germline V gene has CDR1 GTSNPN and CDR2 SVGIG (reference sequence). The V gene lost 0 bases and the J gene lost 5 bases, with 7 bases spanning the gap. The CDR3 length is 12 residues. CDR3 residues: CAWSVQGTEAFF. The CDR3 bases are TGTGCCTGGAGTGTACAAGGGACTGAAGCTTTCTTT. Combining the CDR3 with reference TRBV30 and TRBJ1-1 gives the whole variable domain SQTIHQWPATLVQPVGSPLSLECTVEGTSNPNLYWYRQAAGRGLQLLFYSVGIGQISSEVPQNLSASRPQDRQFILSSKKLLLSDSGFYLCAWSVQGTEAFFGQGTRLTVV.

This clonotype was found a few times. The genes are TRBV4-1 and TRBJ1-1; possible D gene TRBD1, 6 bases. Trimming left V 0 bases short and J 11 bases short, with 13 bases between. The CDR3 length is 13 residues. CDR1 MGHRA and CDR2 YSYEKL come from the germline V gene. The CDR3 protein is CASSQEGGGQAFF. CDR3 DNA sequence: TGCGCCAGCAGCCAAGAAGGGGGGGGCCAGGCTTTCTTT.

This clonotype appeared many times. The chain uses TRBV12-3 or TRBV12-4 and TRBJ2-2; 10 bases align to TRBD1. This CDR3 is built from 16 residues. With 5 bases clipped from V and 5 bases from J, the junction kept 8 bases outside the gene matches. This CDR3 is CASSPRDRGNTGELFF. The DNA for the CDR3 is TGTGCCAGCAGTCCCCGGGACAGGGGAAATACCGGGGAGCTGTTTTTT.

This clonotype was observed a few times. The chain couples TRBV29-1 to TRBJ2-7, with 8 bases matching TRBD2. The ends lost 0 bases at V and 1 base at J; junction bases unmatched: 8. The CDR3 runs 16 residues. Germline V gene sequence: CDR1 SQVTM, CDR2 ANQGSEA. CDR3 amino acids: CSVEEGSGRGSYEQYF. In nucleotides, the CDR3 is TGCAGCGTTGAAGAGGGAAGCGGGAGAGGATCCTACGAGCAGTACTTC.

This clonotype appeared many times. The chain links TRBV27 to TRBJ1-5, with 10 bases matching TRBD1. Germline lookup yields CDR1 MNHEY and CDR2 SMNVEV (reference sequence). The CDR3 totals 15 residues. V lost 6 bases to trimming and J lost 10 bases; unmatched junction nucleotides: 12. The CDR3 nucleotides are TGTGCCAGCAGGATACGCGGGACAGGGGCTCAACCCCAGCATTTT. This gives the protein CASRIRGTGAQPQHF.

This clonotype appeared many times. DNA of the CDR3: TGTGCCAGCAGTTCGGACAGGTACTCATACGATCAGCCCCAGCATTTT. Translation: CASSSDRYSYDQPQHF. This sequence joins TRBV6-5 and TRBJ1-5; 7 bases are shared with TRBD1. CDR3 length equals 16 residues. Germline lookup yields CDR1 MNHEY and CDR2 SVGAGI. The ends lost 4 bases at V and 5 bases at J; junction bases unmatched: 11.

This clonotype was observed at least ten times. CDR3 nucleotide sequence: TGTGCCAGCTCCCCTGAACTGGGTTACTACGAGCAGTACTTC. It is translated as CASSPELGYYEQYF. The gene calls are TRBV18 and TRBJ2-7; D ambiguous. The CDR3 has 14 residues. Trimming took 6 bases from V and 3 from J, leaving 15 bases between them. From germline, CDR1 is KGHSH and CDR2 LQKENI.